This T cell receptor beta chain was sequenced in a study of T cells in Graves' hyperthyroidism and ophthalmopathy (dated by TCRdb to between 2018 and 2020). About the full investigation: Peripheral blood was sampled at the time of initial diagnosis, prior to any treatment. A discovery cohort of about 100 patients, about 43 with Graves' ophthalmopathy and over 55 with stable Graves' hyperthyroidism, was used to find distinguishing TCR V-J signatures. Prospective prediction of ophthalmopathy was tested in an independent validation cohort consisting of roughly 20 hyperthyroidism patients and more than 15 patients who later progressed to ophthalmopathy. The 100 or so discovery patients were randomly split 7:3 into training and test sets. In addition, the study compared T-cell repertoires in thyroid tissue and in blood from about six Graves' hyperthyroidism patients. After sampling, hyperthyroidism patients received methimazole starting at 30 mg daily, and ophthalmopathy patients received high-dose intravenous methylprednisolone. The paper reports TCR Vbeta CDR3 sequencing of approximately 140 peripheral blood samples: approximately 41 ophthalmopathy, under 80 hyperthyroidism and 17 progressor patients.

Stable Graves' hyperthyroidism was defined as no progression to ophthalmopathy during 18 months of follow-up. Hyperthyroidism patients were newly diagnosed, with disease duration under 2 months, and aged 18 to 65 years. Any patient with an uncontrolled infection, another autoimmune disease, pregnancy or lactation was excluded. Diagnoses relied on clinical symptoms, serum thyroxine and TRAb, thyroid ultrasound and orbital computed tomography. Ficoll-Paque density gradient centrifugation was used to isolate PBMCs from 8.5 to 10 ml of fresh peripheral blood. Trizol reagent was used to extract total RNA, and RNA quality was then checked on an Agilent 2100 Bioanalyzer. Amplification of TCR beta CDR3 regions was carried out from RNA transcripts. For the first round of RT-PCR on the TCR CDR3, the HTBI primer set was used together with the Qiagen OneStep RT-PCR kit. A second multiplex PCR round built the libraries, followed by size selection and purification. The libraries were sequenced on an Illumina HiSeq2000 using paired-end 100 bp reads. In the paper's pipeline: Raw data were processed with SOAPnuke, discarding reads with adapters, uncalled bases, mean Phred below 15, or no exact constant-primer or identifier match. High-quality paired reads were merged using COPE v1.2.5, and each unique nucleotide sequence was defined as a clonotype. MiTCR v1.1 was used to align the clonotypes against IMGT TRBV, TRBD and TRBJ reference segments. Analysis was restricted to V-J combinations with a frequency above 0.0001, which covered roughly 99% of repertoires. A TCS score was defined as the ratio between F50 (clonal expansion) and ExV (chaos), using BLOSUM62-based TCRdist between CDR3 peptides within each V-J. Welch's t-statistics and random forest reduced fewer than 600 V-J features to some 14, which were used in a naive Bayes classifier (R e1071). The similarity between thyroid and blood repertoires was quantified using the Morisita-Horn index. TCRdb reanalyzed the raw reads on its own, using fastp at Q25 for trimming and MiXCR for clone calling, and kept in-frame beta chains. Merged by CDR3 protein, the rows form single entries marked with the most common genes and DNA. TCRdb's processing, not the study's, gives the V and J calls here. Present in this sample are roughly 840,000 distinct CDR3 sequences, 38% of which were seen just once. The ten largest clones capture 8.9% of the sample.

The CDR3 runs 15 residues from the cysteine to the phenylalanine. CDR3 DNA is the only sequence kept; it has 45 bases, read in frame from the first base. The germline ends are 16 bases apart after V is trimmed by 4 bases and J by 4 bases. Taken from the germline V gene, the CDR1 and CDR2 loops are SNHLY and FYNNEI. Note on this clonotype: What antigen it recognizes has not been identified. No quality values exist for individual bases; no much larger clone is one base distant.

The research as a whole found: Most expanded thyroid clonotypes (frequency above 0.001) were also found in blood, which suggests that blood repertoires may mirror thyroid immune responses. A model built on a 13 V-J signature distinguished ophthalmopathy from stable hyperthyroidism, reaching around 87% sensitivity and about 81% specificity in cross-validation and 80%/75% in testing. In validation, progression to ophthalmopathy was predicted by the model with 70% to 71% sensitivity and nearly 75% specificity, a median of approximately 6.5 months before onset. No statistical method was used to set the sample size in advance, and investigators knew the group allocation.

The chain is assembled from TRBV2 and TRBJ2-5, with no D gene named confidently. Sequenced material: blood. The receptor was derived from a young man with Graves' hyperthyroidism. The DNA is as follows: TGTGCCAGCAGTGCTCGGACCACGGCCCCAGAGACCCAGTACTTC. This yields the protein CASSARTTAPETQYF.